Below are 25 T cell receptor beta chains sequenced from a single sample in a study of cytomegalovirus exposure and HLA in healthy donors. The PCR ran on 60 Vbeta and 13 Jbeta primers. TCRdb's copy holds only in-frame clones and misses some; the assay was immunoSEQ multiplex PCR. The data show 200,000 to 250,000 clones, around 86% seen once. Sequencing input: PBMCs. The receptors come from a woman between 50 and 59 years old in good health and CMV-seropositive.

The rearrangement joins TRBV4-1 to TRBJ1-2, with D possibly TRBD1 on 6 matching bases. Trimming left V 8 bases short and J 8 bases short, with 24 bases between. The germline V gene encodes CDR1 MGHRA and CDR2 YSYEKL. The CDR3 is 15 amino acids. Written as DNA, the CDR3 is TGCGCCAGCCGTGGATCGGGACAACTTCTGGGCGGCTACACCTTC. Protein: CASRGSGQLLGGYTF.

The rearrangement links TRBV20-1 to TRBJ2-3; D is possibly TRBD2 (6 bases). V lost 5 bases and J 5 bases, leaving 8 bases between the germline ends. The CDR3 totals 11 residues. Germline V lookup: CDR1 DFQATT, CDR2 SNEGSKA (reference sequence). CDR3 DNA: TGCAGTGCTTCCGGGGGAGATACGCAGTATTTT. This sequence encodes CSASGGDTQYF.

This clone came up a few times. The gene calls are TRBV5-4 and TRBJ1-2; possibly TRBD1 for D (5 bases). Germline CDR1 and CDR2: SGHNT and YYREEE (reference sequence). Trimming removed 5 bases from V and 1 base from J, with 12 bases in between. CDR3 size: 14 residues. The CDR3 spells CASRQGLINYGYTF. CDR3 sequence (DNA): TGTGCCAGCAGGCAGGGACTAATTAACTATGGCTACACCTTC.

V gene TRBV28 combines with J gene TRBJ2-5, with D perhaps matching TRBD1 (5 bases). Trimming removed 1 base from V and 5 bases from J, with 8 bases in between. Germline V lookup: CDR1 MDHEN, CDR2 SYDVKM. The CDR3 runs 13 residues. The CDR3 reads CASSLSGLETQYF. The CDR3 DNA reads as TGTGCCAGCAGTTTATCAGGGCTTGAGACCCAGTACTTC. Combining the CDR3 with reference TRBV28 and TRBJ2-5 gives the whole variable domain DVKVTQSSRYLVKRTGEKVFLECVQDMDHENMFWYRQDPGLGLRLIYFSYDVKMKEKGDIPEGYSVSREKKERFSLILESASTNQTSMYLCASSLSGLETQYFGPGTRLLVL.

CDR3 coding DNA: TGTGCCAGCAGTGCCGACAGCCTGAACACTGAAGCTTTCTTT. Protein sequence: CASSADSLNTEAFF. V gene TRBV2 combines with J gene TRBJ1-1, with D possibly TRBD1 on 5 matching bases. This CDR3 is 14 amino acids long. Per germline, CDR1 SNHLY and CDR2 FYNNEI. V dropped 4 bases and J dropped 0 bases, with 9 bases sitting between them.

This clone turned up a few times. The chain is built from TRBV6-5 and TRBJ2-7; D unresolved. Germline V gives CDR1 MNHEY, CDR2 SVGAGI. Trimming removed 5 bases from V and 6 bases from J, with 14 bases in between. This CDR3 comprises 13 residues. This CDR3 is CASSLPSAGEQYF. CDR3 DNA: TGTGCCAGCAGTCTCCCGTCGGCAGGCGAGCAGTACTTC.

For this clone: The junction shows a germline mismatch at one end, possibly a read error. CDR3 protein: CSSSFSQETQYF. The CDR3 DNA reads TGTTCCAGCAGCTTCTCCCAAGAGACCCAGTACTTC. V usage is TRBV7-9 and J usage is TRBJ2-5, with D uncertain. The CDR3 contains 12 residues. Germline-derived CDR1 and CDR2 are SEHNR and FQNEAQ (reference sequence).

This clone was observed a few times. The sample has other DNA sequences that encode this CDR3 too. The J gene is TRBJ1-1, the V gene TRBV19, with TRBD1 as a possible D gene (5 bases). Germline CDR1 is LNHDA and CDR2 is SQIVND (reference sequence). The CDR3 has 14 residues. Trimming shortened V by 3 bases and J by 0 bases, and 8 bases separated the two germline ends. CDR3 coding DNA: TGTGCCAGTAGTATCCAGGGTTTGAACACTGAAGCTTTCTTT. Protein product: CASSIQGLNTEAFF.

J is TRBJ1-1 and V is TRBV29-1, with TRBD1 matching over 10 bases. CDR1 and CDR2 from the germline V gene are SQVTM and ANQGSEA. This CDR3 has 17 amino acids. Trimming removed 7 bases from V and 0 bases from J; junction bases left unmatched: 14. CDR3 sequence: CSGSTRDRGNMNTEAFF. The CDR3 region has the DNA TGCAGCGGATCTACCCGGGACAGGGGAAACATGAACACTGAAGCTTTCTTT. The entire variable domain, with the rest obtained from reference TRBV29-1 and TRBJ1-1, is as follows: SAVISQKPSRDICQRGTSLTIQCQVDSQVTMMFWYRQQPGQSLTLIATANQGSEATYESGFVIDKFPISRPNLTFSTLTVSNMSPEDSSIYLCSGSTRDRGNMNTEAFFGQGTRLTVV.

The V gene is TRBV6-1, the J gene TRBJ1-3, with D maybe TRBD1 (5 bases). From germline, CDR1 is MNHNS and CDR2 SASEGT. Trimming shortened V by 3 bases and J by 0 bases, and 12 bases separated the two germline ends. The CDR3 extends over 16 amino acids. In nucleotides, the CDR3 is TGTGCCAGCAGTGACCAGACAGCTTACTCTGGAAACACCATATATTTT. It specifies CASSDQTAYSGNTIYF.

This CDR3 is CASSEDPGGYYGYTF. The CDR3 DNA follows: TGTGCCAGCAGTGAAGACCCGGGAGGGTACTATGGCTACACCTTC. The chain is built from TRBV2 and TRBJ1-2, with unresolved D. CDR1 and CDR2 from the germline V gene are SNHLY and FYNNEI. V lost 1 base, J lost 3 bases, and 12 bases lay in between. The CDR3 is 15 residues long.

CDR3 protein: CASSFDRSQYF. Here the CDR3 DNA reads TGTGCCAGCAGCTTCGACAGGTCCCAGTACTTC. The rearrangement uses TRBV6-5 and TRBJ2-5; perhaps TRBD1 as D (6 bases). The CDR3 has 11 amino acids. Germline assignment: CDR1 MNHEY and CDR2 SVGAGI. Trimming took 6 bases from V and 9 from J, leaving 11 bases between them.

V and J are TRBV19 and TRBJ1-2; the D is unclear. The germline gives CDR1 LNHDA, CDR2 SQIVND (reference sequence). The V and J ends lost 2 bases and 4 bases respectively, with 11 bases between them. The CDR3 has 14 amino acids. CDR3 nucleotide sequence: TGTGCCAGTAGTATATCTTTAGTGTCCTATGGCTACACCTTC. Encoded protein: CASSISLVSYGYTF. Complete variable domain (other parts from reference TRBV19 and TRBJ1-2): DGGITQSPKYLFRKEGQNVTLSCEQNLNHDAMYWYRQDPGQGLRLIYYSQIVNDFQKGDIAEGYSVSREKKESFPLTVTSAQKNPTAFYLCASSISLVSYGYTFGSGTRLTVV.

The chain combines TRBV5-1 with TRBJ2-7; 7 nucleotides align to TRBD2. The trim removed 3 bases at V and 5 bases at J, leaving 5 bases unmatched. Germline values: CDR1 SGHRS, CDR2 YFSETQ. The CDR3 loop spans 13 amino acids. The CDR3 sequence: CASSSRTRDEQYF. The CDR3 bases are TGCGCCAGCAGCTCCAGGACTAGGGACGAGCAGTACTTC.

V gene TRBV4-1 combines with J gene TRBJ1-5; D is uncertain. Per the germline V gene, CDR1 is MGHRA and CDR2 is YSYEKL. The CDR3 sequence is 16 residues long. The V end lost 1 base, the J end lost 0 bases, and 10 bases lay between the germline ends. The DNA for the CDR3 is TGCGCCAGCAGCCAAGGGCTAGGCGTTAGCAATCAGCCCCAGCATTTT. It specifies CASSQGLGVSNQPQHF.

This sequence joins TRBV6-5 and TRBJ1-2; TRBD1 is a possible D gene (5 bases). The V and J ends lost 10 bases and 7 bases respectively, with 16 bases between them. Germline V gene data show CDR1 as MNHEY and CDR2 as SVGAGI. The CDR3 is 12 amino acids. The CDR3 region is CATAPGVGGYTF. CDR3 coding DNA: TGTGCCACAGCACCGGGGGTCGGTGGCTACACCTTC.

The genes are TRBV5-4 and TRBJ2-7; TRBD2 aligns across 8 bases. Germline V gene sequence: CDR1 SGHNT, CDR2 YYREEE (reference sequence). The CDR3 spans 14 residues. Trimming at V came to 4 bases and at J to 3 bases, leaving 6 bases not matched to a gene. CDR3 coding DNA: TGTGCCAGCAGCCCCCGGGGGGGGGACTACGAGCAGTACTTC. Translation: CASSPRGGDYEQYF. The full variable domain, with the rest looked up from reference TRBV5-4 and TRBJ2-7, is ETGVTQSPTHLIKTRGQQVTLRCSSQSGHNTVSWYQQALGQGPQFIFQYYREEENGRGNFPPRFSGLQFPNYSSELNVNALELDDSALYLCASSPRGGDYEQYFGPGTRLTVT.

The genes are TRBV19 and TRBJ1-5; the D is unclear. Germline loops: CDR1 LNHDA, CDR2 SQIVND (reference sequence). With 4 bases removed from V and 3 bases from J, the gap between germline ends came to 16 bases. The CDR3 extends over 16 amino acids. CDR3 in DNA: TGTGCCAGTAGTACCTCTACCCTAGAAGACAATCAGCCCCAGCATTTT. Its protein is CASSTSTLEDNQPQHF.

The rearrangement links TRBV7-9 to TRBJ1-2; TRBD1 matches at 12 bases. The CDR3 spans 15 residues. CDR1 SEHNR and CDR2 FQNEAQ come from the germline V gene (reference sequence). The ends lost 5 bases at V and 8 bases at J; junction bases unmatched: 9. For the CDR3, the DNA is TGTGCCAGCAGCCGCCGGGGACAGGGGGCAGTCGGCTACACCTTC. Translation gives CASSRRGQGAVGYTF.

The J gene is TRBJ2-7, the V gene TRBV5-1, with 7 bases fitting TRBD1. The CDR3 runs to 13 residues. With 4 bases clipped from V and 4 bases from J, the junction kept 5 bases outside the gene matches. Germline loops: CDR1 SGHRS, CDR2 YFSETQ. CDR3 in DNA: TGCGCCAGCAGCACCGGGACAGCGTACGAGCAGTACTTC. Translated, it gives CASSTGTAYEQYF. Using reference TRBV5-1 and TRBJ2-7 for the parts outside the CDR3, the full variable domain is KAGVTQTPRYLIKTRGQQVTLSCSPISGHRSVSWYQQTPGQGLQFLFEYFSETQRNKGNFPGRFSGRQFSNSRSEMNVSTLELGDSALYLCASSTGTAYEQYFGPGTRLTVT.

This clone was observed a single time. V and J are TRBV2 and TRBJ2-7, with 12 bases identical to TRBD1. Germline CDR1 SNHLY, CDR2 FYNNEI. The CDR3 spans 15 residues. V lost 10 bases to trimming and J lost 6 bases; unmatched junction nucleotides: 13. In DNA form, the CDR3 reads TGTGCCACCGGAGATGAGGGACAGGGGGCTGGCGAGCAGTACTTC. It yields the protein CATGDEGQGAGEQYF.

This chain links TRBV28 with TRBJ2-6; D is perhaps TRBD1 (7 bases). Trimming pared 4 bases from V and 4 bases from J, leaving 20 bases between. Looked up from germline, CDR1 is MDHEN and CDR2 is SYDVKM. The length of the CDR3 is 18 residues. The CDR3 DNA is TGTGCCAGCAGTTCAGGGGGGACGTTCATGAGGGGGGCCAACGTCCTGACTTTC. As protein: CASSSGGTFMRGANVLTF.

This chain connects TRBV5-6 to TRBJ2-7; D uncertain. CDR1 and CDR2 from the germline V gene are SGHDT and YYEEEE. V was shortened by 2 bases and J by 0 bases, with 12 bases between the two germline ends. This CDR3 contains 15 residues. CDR3 bases: TGTGCCAGCAGCTTCGGTGGTCTTGCCTCCTACGAGCAGTACTTC. Its protein product is CASSFGGLASYEQYF. The full variable domain, completed using reference TRBV5-6 and TRBJ2-7, is DAGVTQSPTHLIKTRGQQVTLRCSPKSGHDTVSWYQQALGQGPQFIFQYYEEEERQRGNFPDRFSGHQFPNYSSELNVNALLLGDSALYLCASSFGGLASYEQYFGPGTRLTVT.

The sample holds one count of this clone. The chain uses TRBV5-1 and TRBJ1-1; no definite D call. Germline values: CDR1 SGHRS, CDR2 YFSETQ. The CDR3 runs to 14 residues. V lost 7 bases to trimming and J lost 2 bases, with 15 bases between them. CDR3 sequence: CASQREAANTEAFF. CDR3 coding DNA: TGCGCCAGCCAAAGAGAGGCCGCTAACACTGAAGCTTTCTTT.

The chain joins TRBV11-2 to TRBJ2-7; a possible D gene is TRBD2 (6 bases). Germline CDR1 and CDR2: SGHAT and FQNNGV. With 4 bases removed from V and 3 bases from J, the gap between germline ends came to 22 bases. This CDR3 has 17 residues. CDR3 nucleotide sequence: TGTGCCAGCAGCTCCCTACAAGGAACGGGGGAACACTACGAGCAGTACTTC. The encoded protein is CASSSLQGTGEHYEQYF.